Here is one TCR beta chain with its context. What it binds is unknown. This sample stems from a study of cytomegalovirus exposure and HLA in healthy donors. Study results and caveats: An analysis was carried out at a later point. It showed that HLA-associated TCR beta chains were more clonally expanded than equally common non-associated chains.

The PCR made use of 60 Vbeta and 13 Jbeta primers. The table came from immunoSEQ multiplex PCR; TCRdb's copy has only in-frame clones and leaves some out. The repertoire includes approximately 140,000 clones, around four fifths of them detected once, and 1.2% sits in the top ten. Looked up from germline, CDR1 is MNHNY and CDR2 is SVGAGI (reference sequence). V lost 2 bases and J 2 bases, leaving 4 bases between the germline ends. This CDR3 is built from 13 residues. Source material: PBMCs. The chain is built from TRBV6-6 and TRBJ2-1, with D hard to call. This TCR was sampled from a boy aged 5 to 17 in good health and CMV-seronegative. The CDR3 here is CASSYTAYNEQFF. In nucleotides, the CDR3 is TGTGCCAGCAGTTACACAGCCTACAATGAGCAGTTCTTC.